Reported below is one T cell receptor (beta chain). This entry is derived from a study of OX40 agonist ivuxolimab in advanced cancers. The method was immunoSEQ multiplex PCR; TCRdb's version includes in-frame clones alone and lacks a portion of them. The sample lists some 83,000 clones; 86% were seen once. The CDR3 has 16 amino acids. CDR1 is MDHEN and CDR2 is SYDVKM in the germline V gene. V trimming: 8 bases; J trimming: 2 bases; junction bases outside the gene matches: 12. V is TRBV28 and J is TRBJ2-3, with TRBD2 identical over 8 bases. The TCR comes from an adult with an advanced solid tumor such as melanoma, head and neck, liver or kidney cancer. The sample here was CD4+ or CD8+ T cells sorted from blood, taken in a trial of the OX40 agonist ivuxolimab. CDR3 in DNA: TGTGCCAGCTCCGTAGCGGGGCGGGGAGCCACAGATACGCAGTATTTT. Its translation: CASSVAGRGATDTQYF.